This TCR beta chain was sequenced in a study of post-analysis software for immune sequencing data. Study details: Disease trajectories encompassed relapsing-remitting, secondary progressive and progressive-relapsing multiple sclerosis.

Study-wide findings and caveats: Compared with controls, patients had more of about five TRBV segments, including TRBV5-6, TRBV5-1 and TRBV20-1. Those samples that were prepared in the same batch co-clustered strongly by F measure. Compared against controls, patients with multiple sclerosis displayed significantly lower normalized Chao1 diversity.

As to this clonotype: Its matching antigen is unknown.

The authors incorporated unique molecular identifiers into the TCR beta cDNA libraries. Starting from approximately 1 to 10 million T cells, the study yielded 460,000 or so cDNA molecules. TCRdb passed the PCR reads through MiXCR, listing each CDR3 protein once. The sample contains hundreds of thousands of distinct CDR3 sequences, under 55% of which appear only once. Trimming stripped 5 bases from V and 7 bases from J, with 18 bases between. This CDR3 is 15 amino acids long. Germline CDR1 is MNHEY and CDR2 is SMNVEV (reference sequence). The material sequenced was blood. The TCR was taken from a girl aged 5-17 years with multiple sclerosis. The J gene is TRBJ2-1, the V gene TRBV27, with D hard to call. In DNA, the CDR3 is TGTGCCAGCAGTCCATACACCGTCTTGGGGAATGAGCAGTTCTTC. This encodes CASSPYTVLGNEQFF.